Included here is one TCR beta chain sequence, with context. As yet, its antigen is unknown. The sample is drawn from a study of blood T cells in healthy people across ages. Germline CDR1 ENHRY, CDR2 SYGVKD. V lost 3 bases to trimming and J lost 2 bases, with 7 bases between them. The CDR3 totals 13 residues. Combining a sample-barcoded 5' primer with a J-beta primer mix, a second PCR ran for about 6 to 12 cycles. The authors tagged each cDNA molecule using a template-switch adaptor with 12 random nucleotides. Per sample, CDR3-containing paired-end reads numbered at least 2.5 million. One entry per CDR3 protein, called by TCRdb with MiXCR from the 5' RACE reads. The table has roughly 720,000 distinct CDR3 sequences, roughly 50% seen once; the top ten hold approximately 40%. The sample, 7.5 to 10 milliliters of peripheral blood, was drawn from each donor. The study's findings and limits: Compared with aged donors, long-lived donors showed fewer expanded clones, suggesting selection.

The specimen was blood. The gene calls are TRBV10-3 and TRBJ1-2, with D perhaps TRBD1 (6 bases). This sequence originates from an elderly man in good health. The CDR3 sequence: CAISDRGNYGYTF. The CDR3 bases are TGTGCCATCAGTGACAGGGGCAACTATGGCTACACCTTC.